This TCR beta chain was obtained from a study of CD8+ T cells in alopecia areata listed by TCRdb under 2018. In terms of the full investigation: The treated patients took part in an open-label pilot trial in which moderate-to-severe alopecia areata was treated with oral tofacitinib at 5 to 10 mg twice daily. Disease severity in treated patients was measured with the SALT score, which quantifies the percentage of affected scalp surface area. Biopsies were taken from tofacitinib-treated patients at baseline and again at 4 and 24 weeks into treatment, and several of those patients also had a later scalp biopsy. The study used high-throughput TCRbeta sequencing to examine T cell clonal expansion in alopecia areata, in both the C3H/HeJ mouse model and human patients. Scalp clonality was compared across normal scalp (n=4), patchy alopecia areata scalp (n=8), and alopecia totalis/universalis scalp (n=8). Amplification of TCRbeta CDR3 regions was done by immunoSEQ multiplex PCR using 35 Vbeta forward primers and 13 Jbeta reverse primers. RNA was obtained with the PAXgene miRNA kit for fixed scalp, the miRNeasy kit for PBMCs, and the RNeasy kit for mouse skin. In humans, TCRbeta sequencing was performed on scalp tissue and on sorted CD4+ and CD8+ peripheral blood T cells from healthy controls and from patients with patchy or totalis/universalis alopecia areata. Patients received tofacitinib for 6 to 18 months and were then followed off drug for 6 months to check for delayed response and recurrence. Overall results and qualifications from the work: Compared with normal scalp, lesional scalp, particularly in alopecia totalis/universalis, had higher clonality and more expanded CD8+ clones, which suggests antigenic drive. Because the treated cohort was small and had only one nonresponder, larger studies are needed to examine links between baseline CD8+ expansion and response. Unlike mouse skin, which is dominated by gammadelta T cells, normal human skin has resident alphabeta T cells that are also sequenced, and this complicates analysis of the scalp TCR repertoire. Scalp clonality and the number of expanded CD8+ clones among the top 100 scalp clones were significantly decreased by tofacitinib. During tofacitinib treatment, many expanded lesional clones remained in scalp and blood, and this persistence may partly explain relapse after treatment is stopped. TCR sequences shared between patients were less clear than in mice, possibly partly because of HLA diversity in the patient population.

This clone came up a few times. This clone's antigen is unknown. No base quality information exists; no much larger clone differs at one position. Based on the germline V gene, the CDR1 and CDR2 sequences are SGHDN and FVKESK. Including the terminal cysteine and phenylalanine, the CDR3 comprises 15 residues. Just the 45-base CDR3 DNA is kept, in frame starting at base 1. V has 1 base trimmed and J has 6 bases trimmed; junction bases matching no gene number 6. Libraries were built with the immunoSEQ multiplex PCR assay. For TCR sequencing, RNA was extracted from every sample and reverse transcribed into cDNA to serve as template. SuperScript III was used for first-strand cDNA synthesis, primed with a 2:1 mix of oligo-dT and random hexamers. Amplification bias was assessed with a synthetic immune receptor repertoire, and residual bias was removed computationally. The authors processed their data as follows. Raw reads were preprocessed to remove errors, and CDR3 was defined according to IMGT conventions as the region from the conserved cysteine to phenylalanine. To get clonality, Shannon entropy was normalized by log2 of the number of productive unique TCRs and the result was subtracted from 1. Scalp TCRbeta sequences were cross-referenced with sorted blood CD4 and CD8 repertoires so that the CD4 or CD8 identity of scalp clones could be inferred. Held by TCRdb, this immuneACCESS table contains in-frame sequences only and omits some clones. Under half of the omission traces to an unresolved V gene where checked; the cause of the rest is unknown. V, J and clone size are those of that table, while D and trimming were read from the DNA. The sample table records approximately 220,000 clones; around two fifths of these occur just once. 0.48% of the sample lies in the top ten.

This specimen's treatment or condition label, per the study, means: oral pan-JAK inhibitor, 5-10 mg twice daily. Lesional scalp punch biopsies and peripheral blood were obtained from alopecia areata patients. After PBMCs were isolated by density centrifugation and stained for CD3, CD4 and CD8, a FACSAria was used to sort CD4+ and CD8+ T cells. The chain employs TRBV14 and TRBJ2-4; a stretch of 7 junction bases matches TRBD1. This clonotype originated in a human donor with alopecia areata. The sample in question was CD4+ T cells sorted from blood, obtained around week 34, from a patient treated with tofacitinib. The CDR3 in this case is CASSQAPRDRNIQYF. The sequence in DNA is TGTGCCAGCAGCCAAGCTCCACGGGACAGAAACATTCAGTACTTC.